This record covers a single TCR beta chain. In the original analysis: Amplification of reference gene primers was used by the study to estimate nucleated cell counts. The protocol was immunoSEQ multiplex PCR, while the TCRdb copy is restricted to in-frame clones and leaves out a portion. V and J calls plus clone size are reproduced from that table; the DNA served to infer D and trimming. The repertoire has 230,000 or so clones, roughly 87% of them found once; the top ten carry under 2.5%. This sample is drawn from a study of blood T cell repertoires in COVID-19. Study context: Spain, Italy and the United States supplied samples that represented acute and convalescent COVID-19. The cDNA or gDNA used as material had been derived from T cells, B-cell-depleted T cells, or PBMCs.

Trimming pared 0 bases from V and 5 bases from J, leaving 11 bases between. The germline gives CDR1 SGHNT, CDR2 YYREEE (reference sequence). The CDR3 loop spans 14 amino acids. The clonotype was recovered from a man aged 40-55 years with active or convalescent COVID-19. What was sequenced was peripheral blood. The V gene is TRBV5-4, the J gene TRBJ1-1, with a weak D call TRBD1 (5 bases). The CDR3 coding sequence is TGTGCCAGCAGCTTGGATGCAGGGTGGACTGAAGCTTTCTTT. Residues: CASSLDAGWTEAFF. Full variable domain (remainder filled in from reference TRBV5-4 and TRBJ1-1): ETGVTQSPTHLIKTRGQQVTLRCSSQSGHNTVSWYQQALGQGPQFIFQYYREEENGRGNFPPRFSGLQFPNYSSELNVNALELDDSALYLCASSLDAGWTEAFFGQGTRLTVV.